This T cell receptor (beta chain) was found in a study of T cells after yellow fever vaccination. This clonotype was counted only a few times. Antigen unknown. Study outcomes and limitations: Contaminants from the bulk population, in the form of abundant clonotypes, could be found in FACS-sorted repertoires. Post-booster reappearance was seen for most primary-vaccination clones (roughly 97% CD4, 85% to 90% CD8).

For TCR, cDNA came from 5'RACE template switching, which added a universal primer site and UMIs. TCRdb reanalysed the 5' RACE reads using MiXCR and keeps one entry per CDR3 protein. The profile shows 500,000 to 650,000 distinct CDR3 sequences, 17% of them singletons. This CDR3 contains 16 residues. V was shortened by 0 bases and J by 2 bases, with 13 bases between the two germline ends. Germline CDR1 and CDR2: DFQATT and SNEGSKA (reference sequence). The sample consisted of PBMCs, taken 4 to 5 days after the first yellow fever vaccination. The V and J genes are TRBV20-1 and TRBJ1-4; D not resolved. This TCR derives from a man between 18 and 29 years old who received the YFV17D yellow fever vaccine. CDR3 nucleotides: TGCAGTGCTAGAGATCCAGGACCTGGGACTAATGAAAAACTGTTTTTT. Encoded protein: CSARDPGPGTNEKLFF.